The entry below describes one T cell receptor (beta chain). Antigen unknown. Assay used: immunoSEQ multiplex PCR; TCRdb lists only in-frame clones, some missing. Among roughly 79,000 clones listed, about four fifths were seen once. The V gene lost 0 bases and the J gene lost 6 bases, with 9 bases spanning the gap. The CDR3 is 13 residues long. Germline V gene data show CDR1 as SGDLS and CDR2 as YYNGEE. This sample stems from a study of OX40 agonist ivuxolimab in advanced cancers. Study context: The patients received agonistic anti-OX40 (CD134) antibody ivuxolimab. Study results and caveats: In a subset of nonresponders, normalized T-cell clonal expansion was also low.

The source was CD4+ or CD8+ T cells sorted from blood, collected in a trial of the OX40 agonist ivuxolimab. This TCR derives from an adult with an advanced solid tumor such as melanoma, head and neck, liver or kidney cancer. V usage is TRBV9 and J usage is TRBJ1-2; D gene uncertain. The CDR3 reads CASSVGAGHGYTF. The CDR3 DNA is TGTGCCAGCAGCGTAGGTGCCGGGCATGGCTACACCTTC.